Described below is a single T cell receptor (beta chain) sequence and its context. This CDR3 has 16 amino acids. Germline CDR1 is SGHRS and CDR2 is YFSETQ. Trimming shortened V by 3 bases and J by 0 bases, and 10 bases separated the two germline ends. TCRdb's table, derived via immunoSEQ multiplex PCR, lists solely in-frame clones and lacks some. The profile shows under 200,000 clones, around 87% of them singletons. This sample was taken from a study of blood T cell repertoires in COVID-19. The sample taken for sequencing was peripheral blood. This TCR was recovered from a man aged 18 to 35 with acute or convalescent COVID-19. The chain links TRBV5-1 to TRBJ1-6, with D possibly being TRBD1 (6 bases). CDR3: CASSSGASSYNSPLHF. The CDR3 DNA reads TGCGCCAGCAGCTCAGGGGCGAGCTCCTATAATTCACCCCTCCACTTT.